This T cell receptor (beta chain) came from a study of T cell responses to AZD1222 COVID-19 vaccine. Sequenced by immunoSEQ multiplex PCR; TCRdb stores in-frame clones only, minus some. This table has 80,000 to 95,000 clones, 78% appearing once. The sequence came from an adult in good health. The sequencing used peripheral blood, collected on day 0 of AZD1222 vaccination.

The DNA of the CDR3 is TGTGCCTTCTCTCCCGGGACGCTAAATAATTCACCCCTCCACTTT. This encodes CAFSPGTLNNSPLHF. V is TRBV30 and J is TRBJ1-6, with a weak D call TRBD1 (5 bases). The germline V gene encodes CDR1 GTSNPN and CDR2 SVGIG (reference sequence). V lost 7 bases, J lost 5 bases, and 18 bases lay in between. The CDR3 runs 15 residues.